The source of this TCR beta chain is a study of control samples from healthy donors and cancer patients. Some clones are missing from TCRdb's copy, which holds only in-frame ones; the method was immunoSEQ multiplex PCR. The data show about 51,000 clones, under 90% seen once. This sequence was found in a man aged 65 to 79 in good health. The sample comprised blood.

The DNA of the CDR3 is TGTGCCAGCGGGACCAACCCAGATACGCAGTATTTT. Translation gives CASGTNPDTQYF. This chain connects TRBV5-8 to TRBJ2-3; D tentatively reads TRBD1 or TRBD2 (5 bases each). The V and J ends lost 7 bases and 4 bases respectively, with 10 bases between them. The CDR3 extends over 12 amino acids. The germline gives CDR1 SGHTS, CDR2 YDEGEE.